This entry lists 25 T cell receptor beta chains sequenced from one sample in a study of graft-versus-host responses after intestinal transplantation. Which antigens these TCRs recognize remains unknown. Some clones are missing from TCRdb's copy, which holds only in-frame ones; the method was immunoSEQ multiplex PCR. Of approximately 90,000 clones in the sample, about 92% were seen once. This specimen was unstimulated CD8+ T cells sorted from spleen or lymph node cells, taken before intestinal transplant. The receptor set was obtained from a human donor who received an intestinal transplant.

This clone appeared a single time. This chain connects TRBV29-1 to TRBJ1-1; weak D call: TRBD1 (6 bases). Germline V CDR1 and CDR2: SQVTM, ANQGSEA. The CDR3 is 16 amino acids. The V end was cut by 6 bases, the J end by 2 bases, with 22 bases between. The CDR3 region has the DNA TGCAGCGTCGCAACAGGGTATTGGGAGCTTAACACTGAAGCTTTCTTT. Protein sequence: CSVATGYWELNTEAFF.

V and J are TRBV4-3 and TRBJ2-7; D is unresolved. Germline V gene sequence: CDR1 LGHNA, CDR2 YSLEER. Trimming removed 3 bases at V and 9 bases at J, with 12 bases between. The CDR3 runs to 12 residues. The CDR3 protein is CASSHHLRRQYF. CDR3 in DNA: TGCGCCAGCAGCCATCATCTCCGTAGGCAGTACTTC.

This clone was counted a single time. V and J are TRBV30 and TRBJ2-1; 9 positions agree with TRBD2. V lost 3 bases to trimming and J lost 4 bases; unmatched junction nucleotides: 16. Looked up from germline, CDR1 is GTSNPN and CDR2 is SVGIG (reference sequence). This CDR3 contains 18 residues. The CDR3 nucleotides read TGTGCCTGGAGCCCTGGCTTACGCGCGGGGGGGAATTACAATGAGCAGTTCTTC. It specifies CAWSPGLRAGGNYNEQFF.

This clone was detected only a few times. The V gene is TRBV30, the J gene TRBJ2-2, with 7 bases matching TRBD1. Trimming at V came to 1 base and at J to 6 bases, leaving 8 bases not matched to a gene. Germline V gene lookup returns CDR1 GTSNPN and CDR2 SVGIG (reference sequence). This CDR3 region has 15 residues. The CDR3 nucleotides read TGTGCCTGGAGTGGAGACAGGGACGCAGCCGGGGAGCTGTTTTTT. Its protein is CAWSGDRDAAGELFF.

This chain joins TRBV9 and TRBJ2-1, with TRBD1 matching 11 bases. CDR1 is SGDLS, CDR2 YYNGEE, per germline. J lost 8 bases, V lost 4 bases, and 8 bases had no gene match. CDR3 length equals 15 residues. The chain's CDR3 is CASSLWTGGGDEQFF. CDR3 bases: TGTGCCAGCAGCCTCTGGACAGGGGGCGGCGATGAGCAGTTCTTC.

The CDR3 nucleotides read TGTGCCAGCAGTTACTCGAAAAGGGAGAACTATGGCTACACCTTC. Its protein is CASSYSKRENYGYTF. This chain connects TRBV6-5 to TRBJ1-2, with D hard to call. This CDR3 region has 15 residues. Germline CDR1 MNHEY, CDR2 SVGAGI. Trimming shortened V by 0 bases and J by 2 bases, and 10 bases separated the two germline ends.

This clone showed up just a few times. This rearrangement joins TRBV19 to TRBJ1-1, with 10 bases lining up with TRBD1. Trimming took 6 bases from V and 7 from J; bases not matched to a gene: 5. The CDR3 has 13 amino acids. Germline V CDR1 and CDR2: LNHDA, SQIVND (reference sequence). The CDR3 nucleotides read TGTGCCAGTAGGGGGACAGGGGAAGGTGAAGCTTTCTTT. This codes for CASRGTGEGEAFF.

The J gene is TRBJ1-1, the V gene TRBV27; D possibly corresponds to TRBD1 (5 bases). V was trimmed by 6 bases and J by 2 bases, leaving 19 bases between them. The CDR3 is 16 residues long. CDR1 MNHEY and CDR2 SMNVEV come from the germline V gene (reference sequence). The CDR3 coding sequence is TGTGCCAGCAGCTTACTCAGGGAAGGGTTTAACACTGAAGCTTTCTTT. Translated: CASSLLREGFNTEAFF.

This chain connects TRBV5-6 to TRBJ2-2, with 16 bases lining up with TRBD2. The V segment lost 3 bases and the J segment 7 bases; nucleotides outside the gene matches: 9. CDR1 SGHDT and CDR2 YYEEEE come from the germline V gene. CDR3 size: 18 residues. The CDR3: CASSYPGLAGGPDGELFF. CDR3 in DNA: TGTGCCAGCAGCTACCCGGGACTAGCGGGGGGGCCTGACGGGGAGCTGTTTTTT.

This chain links TRBV19 with TRBJ2-7; D possibly corresponds to TRBD2 (6 bases). V lost 9 bases and J lost 3, with 12 bases in between. The CDR3 is 12 residues long. Germline V gene sequence: CDR1 LNHDA, CDR2 SQIVND (reference sequence). The CDR3, as DNA: TGTGCCAGCACCGGGACTGGCTACGAGCAGTACTTC. Its protein is CASTGTGYEQYF.

This chain joins TRBV27 and TRBJ1-1; 9 bases fit TRBD1. The CDR3 sequence is 17 residues long. Germline V lookup: CDR1 MNHEY, CDR2 SMNVEV (reference sequence). Unmatched junction bases numbered 10, after V lost 5 bases and J lost 0 bases. The CDR3, as DNA: TGTGCCAGCAGTATAACACAGGGGGCGAGAATGAACACTGAAGCTTTCTTT. Translated: CASSITQGARMNTEAFF.

A single count supports this clone. In nucleotides, the CDR3 is TGTGCCAGCAGCGTAGAATGGGGGCAGTACAATGAGCAGTTCTTC. Its protein product is CASSVEWGQYNEQFF. The chain combines TRBV9 with TRBJ2-1; TRBD1 is a possible D gene (6 bases). Trimming took off 0 bases at V and 4 bases at J, with 11 bases between the two ends. Per germline, CDR1 SGDLS and CDR2 YYNGEE. This CDR3 contains 15 residues.

The chain carries TRBV9 and TRBJ2-3; TRBD2 agrees at 8 bases. CDR3 size: 15 residues. V lost 4 bases and J lost 2; bases outside the gene matches: 6. Germline V lookup: CDR1 SGDLS, CDR2 YYNGEE. The CDR3 here is CASSYYGGATDTQYF. In DNA, the CDR3 is TGTGCCAGCAGCTATTACGGGGGGGCCACAGATACGCAGTATTTT.

The J gene is TRBJ2-2, the V gene TRBV6-1; D may be TRBD2 (7 bases). The CDR3 spans 17 residues. V lost 2 bases, J lost 6 bases, and 19 bases lay in between. Germline V gene lookup returns CDR1 MNHNS and CDR2 SASEGT. The CDR3 sequence is CASSEIGGGLAAGELFF. The CDR3 DNA follows: TGTGCCAGCAGTGAAATTGGGGGGGGGCTAGCGGCCGGGGAGCTGTTTTTT.

The CDR3 reads CASSATTGNTEAFF. The CDR3 nucleotides are TGTGCCAGCAGCGCAACGACAGGGAACACTGAAGCTTTCTTT. V and J are TRBV7-9 and TRBJ1-1, with a weak D call TRBD1 (6 bases). The germline V and J ends were trimmed by 5 bases and 1 base, with 11 bases remaining between them. CDR3 length equals 14 residues. Per germline, CDR1 SEHNR and CDR2 FQNEAQ (reference sequence).

V is TRBV6-6 and J is TRBJ1-1, with D uncertain. V lost 3 bases and J lost 3, with 14 bases in between. Germline loops: CDR1 MNHNY, CDR2 SVGAGI (reference sequence). The CDR3 is made up of 15 amino acids. This CDR3 reads CASSYVGGSHTEAFF. In DNA form, the CDR3 reads TGTGCCAGCAGTTATGTTGGAGGGTCCCACACTGAAGCTTTCTTT.

The chain uses TRBV27 and TRBJ2-7, with D possibly being TRBD2 (7 bases). Between the trimmed V and J ends, which lost 6 bases and 3 bases, there was a span of 15 bases. Germline CDR1 MNHEY, CDR2 SMNVEV (reference sequence). The CDR3 runs to 14 residues. The CDR3 DNA reads as TGTGCCAGCAGGGGGGGCGGGGGACTCTACGAGCAGTACTTC. Its translation: CASRGGGGLYEQYF.

This clone was counted a single time. The V gene is TRBV27, the J gene TRBJ1-1; weak D call: TRBD1 (6 bases). The germline V and J ends were trimmed by 6 bases and 0 bases, with 14 bases remaining between them. CDR3 length equals 15 residues. The germline gives CDR1 MNHEY, CDR2 SMNVEV (reference sequence). The CDR3 DNA is TGTGCCAGCAGGCCGCGACAGGTCGTGAACACTGAAGCTTTCTTT. It is translated as CASRPRQVVNTEAFF.

V gene TRBV19 combines with J gene TRBJ1-5; TRBD1 matches at 7 bases. The CDR3 is 13 amino acids. V shed 5 bases and J 6 bases; nucleotides not matched to a gene: 4. Germline CDR1 reads LNHDA; CDR2 reads SQIVND (reference sequence). The CDR3 DNA is TGTGCCAGTAGTGACAGGGTCACTCAGCCCCAGCATTTT. It is translated as CASSDRVTQPQHF.

V and J are TRBV4-3 and TRBJ1-1, with D unresolved. The CDR3 totals 16 residues. Germline V gene data show CDR1 as LGHNA and CDR2 as YSLEER. The V end lost 1 base, the J end lost 2 bases, and 14 bases lay between the germline ends. CDR3 sequence: CASSQGSGFANTEAFF. CDR3 in DNA: TGCGCCAGCAGCCAAGGTTCGGGTTTTGCTAACACTGAAGCTTTCTTT.

The V and J genes are TRBV19 and TRBJ2-2, with 7 bases lining up with TRBD1. The length of the CDR3 is 13 residues. CDR1 LNHDA and CDR2 SQIVND come from the germline V gene (reference sequence). V gave up 5 bases and J gave up 6 bases; unmatched junction bases: 3. The CDR3 loop is CASSYRGSGELFF. CDR3 bases: TGTGCCAGTAGTTACAGGGGATCCGGGGAGCTGTTTTTT.

The chain has TRBV9 and TRBJ2-7; D might be TRBD2 (6 bases). Per germline, CDR1 SGDLS and CDR2 YYNGEE. Trimming left V 2 bases short and J 0 bases short, with 12 bases between. This CDR3 has 15 residues. CDR3 region: CASSVGGSYSYEQYF. DNA of the CDR3: TGTGCCAGCAGCGTCGGAGGGAGTTACTCCTACGAGCAGTACTTC.

V is TRBV27 and J is TRBJ2-6; D is perhaps TRBD2 (5 bases). Germline V gene lookup returns CDR1 MNHEY and CDR2 SMNVEV (reference sequence). Trimming removed 6 bases at V and 0 bases at J, with 15 bases between. This CDR3 comprises 17 residues. CDR3 loop: CASRVSDRGSGANVLTF. The CDR3 coding sequence is TGTGCCAGCAGGGTCTCCGACCGGGGCTCTGGGGCCAACGTCCTGACTTTC. Full variable domain (rest looked up from reference TRBV27 and TRBJ2-6): EAQVTQNPRYLITVTGKKLTVTCSQNMNHEYMSWYRQDPGLGLRQIYYSMNVEVTDKGDVPEGYKVSRKEKRNFPLILESPSPNQTSLYFCASRVSDRGSGANVLTFGAGSRLTVL.

This chain connects TRBV4-3 to TRBJ1-1; TRBD1 is a possible D gene (5 bases). V dropped 1 base and J dropped 4 bases, with 7 bases sitting between them. CDR1 is LGHNA, CDR2 YSLEER, per germline. This CDR3 has 13 residues. The chain's CDR3 is CASSQAGFTEAFF. The CDR3 DNA sequence: TGCGCCAGCAGCCAAGCAGGGTTCACTGAAGCTTTCTTT.

The chain uses TRBV19 and TRBJ1-4; no reliable D call. The CDR3 has 16 amino acids. Germline CDR1 and CDR2: LNHDA and SQIVND (reference sequence). Trimming removed 4 bases at V and 6 bases at J, with 18 bases between. The CDR3 spells CASSTYPEEADEKLFF. DNA of the CDR3: TGTGCCAGTAGTACATATCCCGAAGAAGCGGATGAAAAACTGTTTTTT.